This T cell receptor (beta chain) was recovered during a study of OX40 agonist ivuxolimab in advanced cancers. The study, taken as a whole, reports: By week 6 at 0.1 to 3.0 mg/kg, blood CD4+ and CD8+ T cells had expanded clonally.

With regard to this clone: The antigen is unknown.

This table comes from immunoSEQ multiplex PCR, and its TCRdb copy is limited to in-frame clones, with some not included. The sample has tens of thousands of clones; around 86% are singletons. CDR1 and CDR2 (germline): LGHNA, YNFKEQ. Trimming removed 0 bases from V and 9 bases from J; junction bases left unmatched: 6. The CDR3 length is 15 residues. The chain employs TRBV4-2 and TRBJ2-5; 11 bases agree with TRBD2. The material sequenced was CD4+ or CD8+ T cells sorted from blood, taken in a trial of the OX40 agonist ivuxolimab. The receptor was isolated from an adult with an advanced solid tumor such as melanoma, head and neck, liver or kidney cancer. This CDR3 is CASSQDGLAGGAQYF. The CDR3 nucleotides read TGTGCCAGCAGCCAAGATGGGCTAGCGGGGGGAGCCCAGTACTTC.